Listed below are T cell receptor beta chains from one sample, sequenced in a study of CD8+CD57+ T cells in acquired aplastic anemia. In TCRdb, the reads were re-called with MiXCR into one record per CDR3 protein. The sample lists hundreds of thousands of distinct CDR3 sequences, roughly a third occurring once. Specimen: sorted CD4+, CD8+, or CD8+CD57+ T cells (not recorded which) from PBMCs. Receptors originate from a human donor with aplastic anemia. CDR3s include the opening cysteine and the closing phenylalanine or tryptophan. Not every row has a clone size; where given, it reads once, few, many or a size class.

abundance | j_gene | v_gene | CDR3aa
few | TRBJ1-2 | TRBV6-1 | CASRARAGHNYGYTF
few | TRBJ2-7 | TRBV6-1 | CASLVGGSSYEQYF
few | TRBJ2-5 | TRBV7-3 | CASSLLSGVQETQYF
many | TRBJ1-1 | TRBV29-1 | CSVIYSGAKNTEAFF
many | TRBJ2-3 | TRBV25-1 | CASSAGVTDTQYF
NA | TRBJ1-4 | TRBV2 | CASSPSAANEKLFF
NA | TRBJ2-7 | TRBV3-1 | CASSREPSRTSSDNEQYF
many | TRBJ2-1 | TRBV24-1 | CASQSADGTYNEQFF
few | TRBJ1-6 | TRBV6-1 | CASRSRWDTPSPLHF
many | TRBJ2-2 | TRBV29-1 | CSVGQAVGELFF
NA | TRBJ2-5 | TRBV9 | CASSVGGLAGVETQYF
many | TRBJ2-7 | TRBV12-3/TRBV12-4 | CASSYIMDEQYF
NA | TRBJ2-2 | TRBV20-1 | CSASSRTGELFF
many | TRBJ2-7 | TRBV19 | CASRLAETSYEQYF
many | TRBJ1-5 | TRBV4-3 | CASSHNRGGSNQPQHF
NA | TRBJ1-2 | TRBV29-1 | CSGRTGEGYTF
many | TRBJ1-2 | TRBV2 | CASNSPGTYGYTF
many | TRBJ2-3 | TRBV10-1 | CASSETPREDTQYF
few | TRBJ2-4 | TRBV12-3/TRBV12-4 | CASSLNRGGNIQYF
many | TRBJ1-5 | TRBV20-1 | CSARDRVLGSNQPQHF
few | TRBJ2-7 | TRBV7-8 | CASSLDLGRLEQYF
NA | TRBJ2-7 | TRBV11-1 | CASSLAARGVSSYNEQYF
many | TRBJ1-5 | TRBV7-9 | CASSSQGQPQHF
many | TRBJ2-2 | TRBV19 | CASTARTGELFF
many | TRBJ2-1 | TRBV10-2 | CASRVAGRFNEQFF
many | TRBJ1-3 | TRBV2 | CASSLVGTSGGTIYF
many | TRBJ2-5 | TRBV4-1 | CASSQDRTGETQYF
few | TRBJ1-4 | TRBV19 | CASSISGSDEKLFF